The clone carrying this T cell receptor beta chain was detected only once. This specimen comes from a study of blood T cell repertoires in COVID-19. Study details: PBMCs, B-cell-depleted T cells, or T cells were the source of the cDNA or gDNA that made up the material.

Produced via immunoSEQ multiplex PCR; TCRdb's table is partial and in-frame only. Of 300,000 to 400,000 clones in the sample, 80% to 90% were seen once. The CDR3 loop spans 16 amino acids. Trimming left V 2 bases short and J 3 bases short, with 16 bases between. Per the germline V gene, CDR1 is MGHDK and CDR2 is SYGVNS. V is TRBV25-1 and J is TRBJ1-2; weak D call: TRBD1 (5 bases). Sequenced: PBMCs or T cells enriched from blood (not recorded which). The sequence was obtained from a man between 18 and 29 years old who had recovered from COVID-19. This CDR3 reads CASSEAGREGDYGYTF. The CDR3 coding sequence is TGTGCCAGCAGTGAAGCTGGTAGGGAAGGGGACTATGGCTACACCTTC.